This is a list of T cell receptor beta chains from one sample in a study of blood T cell repertoires in COVID-19. The assay was immunoSEQ multiplex PCR, and TCRdb's table has in-frame clones only and misses some. The data contain some 350,000 clones, around 82% of them seen just once; the ten biggest clones take up just under 3%. Sequenced sample: peripheral blood. Receptors originate from a man aged 25-45 years with active or convalescent COVID-19. Each CDR3 is given with its conserved first and last residue. Each record gives: clone size, CDR3 length, J gene, D gene, V gene, CDR3 DNA, CDR3 protein. The D gene is left open where the match is weak. Clone size, where shown, is once, few, many, or a class for clones that have expanded.

- 16 TRBJ1-2 TRBD1 TRBV5-1 TGCGCCAGCAGCTTGGGAGGCACAGGGGGCGGCTATGGCTACACCTTC CASSLGGTGGGYGYTF
many 15 TRBJ2-7 TRBD2 TRBV7-2 TGTGCCAGCAGCCCCACTAGCGGGACTGCCTACGAGCAGTACTTC CASSPTSGTAYEQYF
- 13 TRBJ1-3 - TRBV19 TGTGCCAGTTGGCGCGGAACTGGAAACACCATATATTTT CASWRGTGNTIYF
- 15 TRBJ2-1 - TRBV6-4 TGTGCCAGCAGTGACTCAGGGGGACCCCTCAATGAGCAGTTCTTC CASSDSGGPLNEQFF
- 12 TRBJ2-7 - TRBV30 TGTGCCTGGAGTCTCGACTTCTACGAGCAGTACTTC CAWSLDFYEQYF
- 15 TRBJ1-3 - TRBV28 TGTGCCAGCAGTTTGTGGTTGAGCTCTGGAAACACCATATATTTT CASSLWLSSGNTIYF
- 14 TRBJ2-7 TRBD1 TRBV6-1 TGTGCCAGCAGTGAGGGGACAGGGTTCTACGAGCAGTACTTC CASSEGTGFYEQYF
- 15 TRBJ2-1 TRBD2 TRBV19 TGTGCCAGTAGTGAAACTAGCGGGACCTACAATGAGCAGTTCTTC CASSETSGTYNEQFF
- 16 TRBJ1-4 - TRBV2 TGTGCCAGCAGCCCGGACAGCCCAGGAACTAATGAAAAACTGTTTTTT CASSPDSPGTNEKLFF
- 14 TRBJ2-2 TRBD1 TRBV19 TGTGCCAGTAGCCGACAGGGGGCTTCCGGGGAGCTGTTTTTT CASSRQGASGELFF
- 17 TRBJ2-1 TRBD2 TRBV4-1 TGCGCCAGCAGCCAAGCCGCGACTAGCGGGGGCCCCAATGAGCAGTTCTTC CASSQAATSGGPNEQFF
- 16 TRBJ2-7 TRBD1 TRBV19 TGTGCCAGTAGTGAATCCGGGACAGGGCTAAGCTACGAGCAGTACTTC CASSESGTGLSYEQYF
- 14 TRBJ2-7 TRBD2 TRBV15 TGTGCCACCAGCGGGGGAGGGTTCTCCTACGAGCAGTACTTC CATSGGGFSYEQYF
- 17 TRBJ1-2 - TRBV19 TGTGCCAGTAGTATAGGGTTGGCGGTCGGCACGTACTATGGCTACACCTTC CASSIGLAVGTYYGYTF
- 11 TRBJ2-5 - TRBV12-3/TRBV12-4 TGTGCCAGCAGTTTTCGGGAGACCCAGTACTTC CASSFRETQYF
- 15 TRBJ2-3 TRBD2 TRBV4-1 TGCGCCAGCAGCCGTGGACTAGCGCGCACAGATACGCAGTATTTT CASSRGLARTDTQYF
- 15 TRBJ2-2 - TRBV7-9 TGTGCCAGCAGCTCAAGAGTCGAGAACACCGGGGAGCTGTTTTTT CASSSRVENTGELFF
many 15 TRBJ2-7 TRBD1 TRBV18 TGTGCCAGCTCACCAGGGGCAGGGGGCCCCTACGAGCAGTACTTC CASSPGAGGPYEQYF
- 12 TRBJ1-4 - TRBV3-1/TRBV3-2 TGTGCCAGCGCTGAACTCGGGGAAAAACTGTTTTTT CASAELGEKLFF
- 15 TRBJ2-7 TRBD2 TRBV5-4 TGTGCCAGCAGCATTAGCGGGGAGTACTCCTACGAGCAGTACTTC CASSISGEYSYEQYF
- 14 TRBJ1-2 - TRBV7-2 TGTGCCAGCAGCTCATACAGGGTTTCGGATGGCTACACCTTC CASSSYRVSDGYTF
- 13 TRBJ1-5 - TRBV5-6 TGTGCCAGCAGCTTGACCGGGAGTCAGCCCCAGCATTTT CASSLTGSQPQHF
once 14 TRBJ1-5 TRBD1 TRBV19 TGTGCCAGTATCCAGGGACAGGGGAATCAGCCCCAGCATTTT CASIQGQGNQPQHF
once 13 TRBJ1-5 - TRBV28 TGTGCCAGCAGTTTTTCAGGGAATCAGCCCCAGCATTTT CASSFSGNQPQHF
once 13 TRBJ2-7 TRBD1 TRBV2 TGTGCCAGCGGACAGGGGGAATCCTACGAGCAGTACTTC CASGQGESYEQYF
once 11 TRBJ2-1 - TRBV6-5 TGTGCCAGCAAGCGGGACAATGAGCAGTTCTTC CASKRDNEQFF
once 13 TRBJ2-3 - TRBV5-4 TGTGCCAGCAGCTGGACAGTTGTGGATACGCAGTATTTT CASSWTVVDTQYF
- 15 TRBJ2-3 TRBD2 TRBV7-2 TGTGCCAGCAGCCCGCCGGGGACTATGGGAGATACGCAGTATTTT CASSPPGTMGDTQYF
- 14 TRBJ2-1 TRBD2 TRBV28 TGTGCCAGCATACTAAGCGGGGGGGTTTATGAGCAGTTCTTC CASILSGGVYEQFF
- 16 TRBJ2-3 - TRBV5-1 TGCGCCAGCAGCGCCGGAGCCCAGCGGAGTGGCGATACGCAGTATTTT CASSAGAQRSGDTQYF
- 15 TRBJ2-3 TRBD2 TRBV9 TGTGCCAGCAGCGTAGTAGCGGGGTCGGCAGATACGCAGTATTTT CASSVVAGSADTQYF
- 13 TRBJ2-7 - TRBV6-5 TGTGCCACCCTCCCGAAACTCGGTGGCGAGCAGTACTTC CATLPKLGGEQYF
- 18 TRBJ2-1 - TRBV29-1 TGCAGCGTTGAAGTGTGGGGGCTCACGATCCCGGGGGGTGATGAGCAGTTCTTC CSVEVWGLTIPGGDEQFF
- 15 TRBJ2-7 TRBD2 TRBV7-2 TGTGCCAGCAGCTCCCTAGCGGAGGTTTTCTACGAGCAGTACTTC CASSSLAEVFYEQYF
- 18 TRBJ2-3 - TRBV5-1 TGCGCCAGCAGCCCGGGTGGGAGCGGGCCCTATAGCACAGATACGCAGTATTTT CASSPGGSGPYSTDTQYF
- 14 TRBJ1-1 TRBD1 TRBV18 TGTGCCAGCTCACCGGGACAGGGGAGGACTGAAGCTTTCTTT CASSPGQGRTEAFF
- 11 TRBJ2-5 - TRBV30 TGTGCCTGGAGTGTCGGAGAGACCCAGTACTTC CAWSVGETQYF
- 16 TRBJ1-4 TRBD1 TRBV5-1 TGCGCCAGCAGCCCGCTGCAGGGGGCACTTAATGAAAAACTGTTTTTT CASSPLQGALNEKLFF
- 15 TRBJ2-3 TRBD1 TRBV20-1 TGCAGTGCTAGTAACAGGGGTAATAGCACAGATACGCAGTATTTT CSASNRGNSTDTQYF
- 17 TRBJ1-6 - TRBV7-6 TGTGCCAGCAGCTTAGCTGGAGGGACTGCCTATAATTCACCCCTCCACTTT CASSLAGGTAYNSPLHF
- 16 TRBJ2-2 TRBD2 TRBV6-5 TGTGCCAGCAGTTACCCTAGCGGGGTTTACACCGGGGAGCTGTTTTTT CASSYPSGVYTGELFF
- 16 TRBJ2-1 - TRBV15 TGTGCCACCAGCCACCCGAGAATAGAGGCATACAATGAGCAGTTCTTC CATSHPRIEAYNEQFF
- 11 TRBJ1-1 - TRBV5-4 TGTGCCAGCAGCTTCCAGGGAGAAGCTTTCTTT CASSFQGEAFF
- 14 TRBJ1-6 TRBD1 TRBV9 TGTGCCAGCAGCGGCACAGGGGGCCGCGGGGCCCTCCACTTT CASSGTGGRGALHF